This section outlines one T cell receptor (beta chain) sequence together with its context. Its target is unknown. The record originates from a study of T cell responses to AZD1222 COVID-19 vaccine. The study's findings and limits: Donors were mostly white British, more females; clonal diversity possibly underestimated.

Whether given at about 4 or about 12 weeks, second doses were pooled. The CDR3 has 19 amino acids. Germline V lookup: CDR1 LNHDA, CDR2 SQIVND (reference sequence). V was clipped by 6 bases and J by 3 bases; unmatched bases: 23. Libraries were prepared by immunoSEQ multiplex PCR; TCRdb keeps only in-frame clonotypes and omits some of them. The sample has roughly 160,000 clones; roughly nine tenths are singletons. The V call is TRBV19, the J call TRBJ2-7; TRBD1 aligns across 7 bases. This TCR was recovered from an adult who received the AZD1222 COVID-19 vaccine. Sequencing used peripheral blood, obtained 28 days after the second AZD1222 dose. CDR3 coding DNA: TGTGCCAGTAGCCAAGGGGGACAGAGAGCCCGACGGGCCTTCTACGAGCAGTACTTC. This translates into CASSQGGQRARRAFYEQYF.